The 30 T cell receptor beta chains below all came from one sample that was sequenced in a study of blood T cell repertoires in COVID-19 (dated by TCRdb to the early 2020s). The library was prepared using the immunoSEQ multiplex PCR assay. TCRdb limited this immuneACCESS table to in-frame rearrangements with V and J called. A share of clones is missing; checked studies link under half to unresolved V genes, and the rest is unexplained. In all, the sample holds roughly 300,000 clones, and about four fifths of those were seen once. Jointly, the top ten make up approximately 9% of the sample. The sequenced sample consisted of peripheral blood. Receptors originate from a woman in her fifties or sixties who had recovered from COVID-19.

This clone was detected a few times. This chain uses TRBV7-8 with TRBJ2-7; 10 nucleotides agree with TRBD1. The CDR3 consists of 14 residues. The germline gives CDR1 SGHVS, CDR2 FQNEAQ. V gave up 6 bases and J gave up 6 bases; unmatched junction bases: 8. Written as DNA, the CDR3 is TGTGCCAGCAGTTTGGGGACAGGGGATTCCGAGCAGTACTTC. Translation gives CASSLGTGDSEQYF.

This chain links TRBV7-9 with TRBJ1-3; 7 bases are shared with TRBD1. The V gene's germline CDR1 is SEHNR and CDR2 FQNEAQ (reference sequence). The J segment lost 4 bases and the V segment lost 8 bases, leaving 8 bases of the junction unmatched. The CDR3 is 14 amino acids. CDR3 DNA sequence: TGTGCCAGCGGAAGAGGGACAGACGGAAACACCATATATTTT. It encodes CASGRGTDGNTIYF.

This chain joins TRBV19 and TRBJ1-5; 8 positions match TRBD1. The V and J ends lost 7 bases and 4 bases, in that order; junction bases with no gene match: 6. CDR3 length: 14 amino acids. From germline, CDR1 is LNHDA and CDR2 SQIVND (reference sequence). The CDR3 bases are TGTGCCAGTACGGACAGGGAGCATAATCAGCCCCAGCATTTT. It encodes CASTDREHNQPQHF.

The V and J genes are TRBV18 and TRBJ2-1, with a tentative D call TRBD2 (5 bases). The CDR3 sequence is 15 residues long. Germline CDR1 KGHSH, CDR2 LQKENI. Trimming pared 6 bases from V and 2 bases from J, leaving 14 bases between. CDR3 DNA: TGTGCCAGCTCCCCCCCGGGATCGACCTACAATGAGCAGTTCTTC. Its protein product is CASSPPGSTYNEQFF.

The J gene is TRBJ1-2, the V gene TRBV28; 7 nucleotides agree with TRBD1. The CDR3 has 15 residues. The germline CDR1 and CDR2 sequences are MDHEN and SYDVKM. Germline trimming cut 5 bases from V and 0 bases from J; bases unmatched to any gene: 6. DNA of the CDR3: TGTGCCAGCAGTCCCGGGACAGCTTCTAACTATGGCTACACCTTC. Translating gives CASSPGTASNYGYTF.

The rearrangement uses TRBV4-3 and TRBJ1-6, with a possible D match to TRBD1 (5 bases). This CDR3 comprises 13 residues. Germline V gives CDR1 LGHNA, CDR2 YSLEER. V was trimmed by 1 base and J by 8 bases, leaving 6 bases between them. CDR3 nucleotides: TGCGCCAGCAGCCAAGCGACAGATTCACCCCTCCACTTT. Protein: CASSQATDSPLHF.

This rearrangement joins TRBV2 to TRBJ2-1; 8 positions agree with TRBD2. The V gene's germline CDR1 is SNHLY and CDR2 FYNNEI. Trimming at V came to 6 bases and at J to 1 base, leaving 5 bases not matched to a gene. CDR3 size: 15 residues. The CDR3 reads CASRAERGSYNEQFF. In DNA form, the CDR3 reads TGTGCCAGCAGGGCGGAGCGGGGGTCCTACAATGAGCAGTTCTTC.

The rearrangement joins TRBV20-1 to TRBJ2-3, with unresolved D. This CDR3 comprises 15 residues. The ends were cut back, 3 bases at V and 2 bases at J, with 15 bases in the middle. CDR1 and CDR2 from the germline V gene are DFQATT and SNEGSKA (reference sequence). CDR3 loop: CSASFQTWYTDTQYF. CDR3 nucleotides: TGCAGTGCTAGTTTTCAGACTTGGTACACAGATACGCAGTATTTT.

The chain combines TRBV3-1 (or the pseudogene TRBV3-2) with TRBJ2-7; 13 bases fit TRBD2. CDR1 is LGHDT and CDR2 is YNNKEL in the germline V gene (reference sequence). The CDR3 is made up of 14 amino acids. J lost 2 bases, V lost 6 bases, and 1 base had no gene match. The CDR3: CASRGTSGTYEQYF. CDR3 DNA sequence: TGTGCCAGCAGGGGGACTAGCGGGACCTACGAGCAGTACTTC.

The chain combines TRBV6-2 or TRBV6-3 with TRBJ2-7; 9 nucleotides line up with TRBD1. Germline CDR1 is MNHEY and CDR2 is SVGEGT. The CDR3 loop spans 14 amino acids. V lost 4 bases, J lost 3 bases, and 4 bases stayed unmatched. The CDR3 bases are TGTGCCAGCAGTTGGACAGGGGCCCTCTACGAGCAGTACTTC. It translates to CASSWTGALYEQYF.

This clone came up once. The V gene is TRBV9, the J gene TRBJ2-1, with D perhaps matching TRBD2 (5 bases). The CDR3 has 15 residues. V gave up 0 bases and J gave up 2 bases, with 9 bases separating them. CDR1 is SGDLS and CDR2 is YYNGEE in the germline V gene. The CDR3 here is CASSVGGQPYNEQFF. CDR3 coding DNA: TGTGCCAGCAGCGTAGGCGGGCAACCCTACAATGAGCAGTTCTTC.

This clone was found once. This rearrangement joins TRBV2 to TRBJ1-2, with a possible D match to TRBD1 (5 bases). V was clipped by 4 bases and J by 8 bases, with 11 bases between them. This CDR3 contains 12 residues. Germline V gives CDR1 SNHLY, CDR2 FYNNEI. The DNA for the CDR3 is TGTGCCAGCAGTGTCGGGACTTACGGCTACACCTTC. This sequence encodes CASSVGTYGYTF.

The V gene is TRBV5-6, the J gene TRBJ2-7, with TRBD1 identical over 9 bases. This CDR3 region has 15 residues. Per germline, CDR1 SGHDT and CDR2 YYEEEE. The J segment lost 6 bases and the V segment lost 0 bases, leaving 7 bases of the junction unmatched. The CDR3 DNA is TGTGCCAGCAGCTTGGGTGCGGGACAGGGCTCCGAGCAGTACTTC. Translating it yields CASSLGAGQGSEQYF.

V gene TRBV6-1 combines with J gene TRBJ1-2, with 9 bases lining up with TRBD1. The CDR3 extends over 15 amino acids. With V trimmed by 0 bases and J by 6 bases, 5 bases remained unmatched. CDR1 MNHNS and CDR2 SASEGT come from the germline V gene. The CDR3 loop reads CASSEARDRADGYTF. CDR3 coding DNA: TGTGCCAGCAGTGAAGCGAGGGACAGGGCCGATGGCTACACCTTC.

The J gene is TRBJ2-3, the V gene TRBV2, with D perhaps TRBD2 (5 bases). Trimming removed 3 bases from V and 4 bases from J, with 17 bases in between. The CDR3 totals 16 residues. Germline CDR1 is SNHLY and CDR2 is FYNNEI. CDR3 bases: TGTGCCAGCAGTGACATGGGTGGGAGCGTCGCAGATACGCAGTATTTT. The encoded protein is CASSDMGGSVADTQYF.

The CDR3 region has the DNA TGTGCCAGCAGCCTATCAGGACTAGCTGTTAGCTACAATGAGCAGTTCTTC. As protein: CASSLSGLAVSYNEQFF. The chain combines TRBV6-2 or TRBV6-3 with TRBJ2-1; 8 nucleotides match TRBD2. Germline assignment: CDR1 MNHEY and CDR2 SVGEGT. V shed 6 bases and J 3 bases; nucleotides not matched to a gene: 13. The length of the CDR3 is 17 residues.

This clone was observed once. The chain employs TRBV4-3 and TRBJ1-1; a weak D match, TRBD1 (5 bases). The CDR3 has 13 amino acids. Deletions cut 8 bases from V and 3 bases from J, with 13 bases between. Germline CDR1 LGHNA, CDR2 YSLEER. CDR3: CASGLGGDTEAFF. CDR3 nucleotides: TGCGCCAGCGGCCTCGGGGGAGACACTGAAGCTTTCTTT.

Regarding this clone: It is unclear where the CDR3 begins or ends on the DNA, so no DNA is shown, and the CDR3 is as TCRdb lists it. The chain uses TRBV21-1 and TRBJ2-3; the table's D call of TRBD2 was not tested on the DNA. TRBV21-1 is assigned pseudogene status. The CDR3 is 18 amino acids long, termini counted. The CDR3 spells CASSKDVGGGAHTDTQYF.

The CDR3 reads CASSYFSTSGRETQYF. The CDR3 coding sequence is TGTGCCAGCAGTTACTTCTCAACTAGCGGGAGAGAGACCCAGTACTTC. V gene TRBV6-5 combines with J gene TRBJ2-5, with 11 positions matching TRBD2. From germline, CDR1 is MNHEY and CDR2 SVGAGI. This CDR3 region has 16 residues. The trim removed 1 base at V and 4 bases at J, leaving 5 bases unmatched.

V and J are TRBV6-5 and TRBJ2-2; no clear D. The CDR3 contains 15 residues. V lost 6 bases, J lost 0 bases, and 11 bases lay in between. Germline CDR1 is MNHEY and CDR2 is SVGAGI. The DNA for the CDR3 is TGTGCCAGCAGAGCCGTCTCTACGAACACCGGGGAGCTGTTTTTT. This codes for CASRAVSTNTGELFF.

The chain carries TRBV5-4 and TRBJ2-2, with D possibly TRBD2 on 6 matching bases. Trimming took off 4 bases at V and 0 bases at J, with 10 bases between the two ends. The CDR3 runs 15 residues. Germline V gene lookup returns CDR1 SGHNT and CDR2 YYREEE (reference sequence). For the CDR3, the DNA is TGTGCCAGCAGCGGGGGGATCGCGAACACCGGGGAGCTGTTTTTT. Translating it yields CASSGGIANTGELFF.

This sequence joins TRBV5-6 and TRBJ2-2; the D is unclear. CDR1 and CDR2 (germline): SGHDT, YYEEEE. V dropped 0 bases and J dropped 8 bases, with 5 bases sitting between them. The CDR3 is made up of 12 amino acids. The CDR3 DNA reads as TGTGCCAGCAGCTTGGCGACTGGGGAGCTGTTTTTT. Translation gives CASSLATGELFF. Complete variable domain (other parts from reference TRBV5-6 and TRBJ2-2): DAGVTQSPTHLIKTRGQQVTLRCSPKSGHDTVSWYQQALGQGPQFIFQYYEEEERQRGNFPDRFSGHQFPNYSSELNVNALLLGDSALYLCASSLATGELFFGEGSRLTVL.

CDR3 bases: TGCGCCAGCAGCCTTAACACGGACGGGATCACGACCTTC. Its protein product is CASSLNTDGITTF. The gene calls are TRBV4-3 and TRBJ1-2; D remains ambiguous. V gave up 4 bases and J gave up 14 bases, with 20 bases separating them. There are 13 residues in the CDR3. Germline CDR1 is LGHNA and CDR2 is YSLEER.

The V and J genes are TRBV10-1 and TRBJ1-3, with 9 bases identical to TRBD1. The CDR3 totals 16 residues. Germline trimming cut 3 bases from V and 3 bases from J; bases unmatched to any gene: 6. The germline gives CDR1 WNHNN, CDR2 SYGVQD (reference sequence). CDR3 in DNA: TGCGCCAGCAGTGATAACAGGGGGCTTAGTGGAAACACCATATATTTT. It specifies CASSDNRGLSGNTIYF.

The V and J genes are TRBV4-3 and TRBJ2-7; tentatively, D is TRBD1 (5 bases). Germline V gene lookup returns CDR1 LGHNA and CDR2 YSLEER. This CDR3 is built from 14 residues. With 2 bases removed from V and 6 bases from J, the gap between germline ends came to 14 bases. CDR3 DNA sequence: TGCGCCAGCAGCCAACGGGCAGGGAAAGGCGAGCAGTACTTC. This sequence encodes CASSQRAGKGEQYF.

The chain employs TRBV7-9 and TRBJ1-4; maybe TRBD1 (6 bases). CDR3 size: 13 residues. The V end was cut by 5 bases, the J end by 8 bases, with 12 bases between. The germline CDR1 and CDR2 sequences are SEHNR and FQNEAQ (reference sequence). The CDR3 DNA sequence: TGTGCCAGCAGCCGGGAGGGGGGCGAAAAACTGTTTTTT. This gives the protein CASSREGGEKLFF.

This chain joins TRBV7-2 and TRBJ2-1; 12 positions match TRBD2. Germline V CDR1 and CDR2: SGHTA, FQGNSA. With V trimmed by 7 bases and J by 9 bases, 7 bases remained unmatched. This CDR3 region has 14 residues. The CDR3 nucleotides are TGTGCCAGCAACCTAGCGGGAGGGGGGGGTGAGCAGTTCTTC. Translation gives CASNLAGGGGEQFF.

The sample holds one count of this clone. The chain recombines TRBV30 with TRBJ1-2, with D uncertain. CDR3 length equals 12 residues. The V and J ends lost 6 bases and 6 bases respectively, with 14 bases between them. Germline V gene data show CDR1 as GTSNPN and CDR2 as SVGIG (reference sequence). CDR3 loop: CACLHPGNGYTF. The CDR3 DNA reads TGTGCCTGCTTACACCCGGGGAATGGCTACACCTTC.

CDR3 DNA: TGTGCCAGCAGCCGAACAACAACTACCCAAGGGACTGAAGAGCAGTACTTC. It is translated as CASSRTTTTQGTEEQYF. The J gene is TRBJ2-7, the V gene TRBV4-2; weak D call: TRBD2 (6 bases). Germline V gene lookup returns CDR1 LGHNA and CDR2 YNFKEQ. The CDR3 spans 17 residues. Trimming left V 4 bases short and J 7 bases short, with 26 bases between.

This sequence joins TRBV6-5 and TRBJ2-3; TRBD1 agrees at 8 bases. The CDR3 covers 13 residues. Germline trimming cut 6 bases from V and 6 bases from J; bases unmatched to any gene: 5. Germline lookup yields CDR1 MNHEY and CDR2 SVGAGI. The CDR3 DNA reads as TGTGCCAGCAGAAGACAGGGGTCGGATACGCAGTATTTT. This codes for CASRRQGSDTQYF.